This T cell receptor (beta chain) emerged from a study of beta chain features in type 1 diabetes. The CDR3 has 16 residues. Germline CDR1 reads SGHAT; CDR2 reads FQNNGV. The authors took one heparinised blood draw, averaging about 116 mL, from each donor. The study's findings and limits: In all four CD4+ subsets, TCRB CDR3 length was significantly, moderately reduced in type 1 diabetes.

Every bit of the isolated RNA underwent reverse transcription, so sequencing read expressed TCRB transcripts. The assay was immunoSEQ multiplex PCR, and TCRdb's table has in-frame clones only and misses some. This sample has hundreds of thousands of clones, with roughly 8.8% found just once. This clone appeared a few times. Its antigen is currently unknown. One end of the junction varies from germline; a read error may be responsible. The chain joins TRBV11-2 to TRBJ1-1, with 10 bases aligning to TRBD1. The sample was central memory CD4+ T cells from blood. The origin of this receptor is a man aged 25 to 40 with type 1 diabetes. DNA of the CDR3: TGTGCCAGCAGCTTAGATATGGGACAGGGGAACCCTGAAGCTTTCTTT. Residues: CASSLDMGQGNPEAFF.